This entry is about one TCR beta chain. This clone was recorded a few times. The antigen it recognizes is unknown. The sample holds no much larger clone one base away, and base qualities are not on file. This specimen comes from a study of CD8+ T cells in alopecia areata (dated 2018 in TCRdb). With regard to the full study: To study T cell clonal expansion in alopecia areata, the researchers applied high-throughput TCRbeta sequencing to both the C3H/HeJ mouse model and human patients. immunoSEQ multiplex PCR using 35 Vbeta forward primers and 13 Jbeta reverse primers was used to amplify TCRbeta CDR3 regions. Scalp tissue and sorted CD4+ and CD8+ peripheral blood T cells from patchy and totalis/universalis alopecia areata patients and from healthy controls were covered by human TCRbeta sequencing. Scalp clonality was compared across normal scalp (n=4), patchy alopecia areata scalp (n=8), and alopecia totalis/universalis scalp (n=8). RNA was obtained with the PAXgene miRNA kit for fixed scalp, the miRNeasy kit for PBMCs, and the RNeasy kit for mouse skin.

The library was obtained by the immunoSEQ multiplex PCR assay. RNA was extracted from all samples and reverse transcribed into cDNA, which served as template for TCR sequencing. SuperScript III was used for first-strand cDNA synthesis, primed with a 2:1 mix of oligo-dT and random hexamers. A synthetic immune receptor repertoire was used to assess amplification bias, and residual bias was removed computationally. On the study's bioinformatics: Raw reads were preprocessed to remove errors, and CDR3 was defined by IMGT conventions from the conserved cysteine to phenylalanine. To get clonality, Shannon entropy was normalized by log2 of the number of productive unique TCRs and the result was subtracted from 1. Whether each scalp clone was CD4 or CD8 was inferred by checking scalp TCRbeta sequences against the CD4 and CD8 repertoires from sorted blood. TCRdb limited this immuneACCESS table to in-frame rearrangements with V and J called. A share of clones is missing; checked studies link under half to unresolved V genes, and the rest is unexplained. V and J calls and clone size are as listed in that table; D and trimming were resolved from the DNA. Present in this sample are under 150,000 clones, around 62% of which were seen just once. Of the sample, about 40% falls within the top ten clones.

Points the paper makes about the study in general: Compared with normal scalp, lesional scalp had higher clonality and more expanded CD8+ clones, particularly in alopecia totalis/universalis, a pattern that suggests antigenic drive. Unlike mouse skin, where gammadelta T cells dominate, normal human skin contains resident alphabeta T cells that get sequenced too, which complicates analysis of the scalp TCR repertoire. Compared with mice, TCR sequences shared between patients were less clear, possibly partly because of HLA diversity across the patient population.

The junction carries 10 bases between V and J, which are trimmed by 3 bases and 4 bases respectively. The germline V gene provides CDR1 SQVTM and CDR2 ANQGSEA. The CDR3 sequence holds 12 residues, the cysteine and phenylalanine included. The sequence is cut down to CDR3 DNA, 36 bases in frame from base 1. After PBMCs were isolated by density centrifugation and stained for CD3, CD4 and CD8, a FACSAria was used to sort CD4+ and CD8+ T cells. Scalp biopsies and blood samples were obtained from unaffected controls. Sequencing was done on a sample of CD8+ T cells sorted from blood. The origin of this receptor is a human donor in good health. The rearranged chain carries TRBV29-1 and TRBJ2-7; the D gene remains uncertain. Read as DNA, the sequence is TGCAGCGTTGAGAACAGCCCATACGAGCAGTACTTC. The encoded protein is CSVENSPYEQYF.